The 6 T cell receptor beta chains given below trace back to one sample, sequenced in a study of response to subunit inactivated influenza vaccine. A single record per CDR3 protein comes from TCRdb applying MiXCR to the RT-PCR reads. The table has roughly 790,000 distinct CDR3 sequences, 20% to 25% seen once. The sample was PBMCs from blood, taken more than 4 days after vaccination. The receptors here all came from a man over 45 who received an inactivated influenza vaccine.

The rearrangement uses TRBV9 and TRBJ2-1; TRBD2 matches 7 bases. The CDR3 is made up of 16 amino acids. Losses at the gene ends were 0 bases for V and 4 bases for J; bases not matched to a gene: 7. Germline CDR1 reads SGDLS; CDR2 reads YYNGEE. The CDR3 reads CASSVAAWEGYNEQFF. The DNA of the CDR3 is TGTGCCAGCAGCGTAGCAGCCTGGGAGGGATACAATGAGCAGTTCTTC.

This clonotype occurred a few times. The rearrangement joins TRBV28 to TRBJ2-2; 9 nucleotides line up with TRBD1. The CDR3 is 18 amino acids. Unmatched junction bases numbered 12, after V lost 6 bases and J lost 1 base. Germline loops: CDR1 MDHEN, CDR2 SYDVKM. As DNA, the CDR3 is TGTGCCAGCAGACTACGTTCAGGACAGGGGATGAACACCGGGGAGCTGTTTTTT. It specifies CASRLRSGQGMNTGELFF.

This clonotype was seen a few times. The CDR3 coding sequence is TGTGCCAGCAGCGTAGAAGTACAGGGCCGGAGAACTTTCTTT. Protein product: CASSVEVQGRRTFF. The chain links TRBV9 to TRBJ1-1; D is possibly TRBD1 (6 bases). Germline loops: CDR1 SGDLS, CDR2 YYNGEE. The V end was cut by 0 bases, the J end by 12 bases, with 18 bases between. The CDR3 spans 14 residues.

This clonotype was seen a handful of times. The chain employs TRBV6-2 or TRBV6-3 and TRBJ2-1, with TRBD1 matching 9 bases. The CDR3 totals 23 residues. V was pared by 0 bases and J by 0 bases, with 21 bases of the junction left unmatched. Germline V gives CDR1 MNHEY, CDR2 SVGEGT. This chain's CDR3 is CASSYSGQGIPTDGESSYNEQFF. The CDR3 nucleotides read TGTGCCAGCAGTTACTCGGGACAGGGTATCCCGACGGACGGGGAGAGCTCCTACAATGAGCAGTTCTTC.

This clonotype has more than one count but fewer than ten. The chain couples TRBV12-3 or TRBV12-4 to TRBJ2-3; 11 nucleotides agree with TRBD2. The CDR3 length is 15 residues. V dropped 6 bases and J dropped 6; count of bases not matched to a gene: 8. CDR3 nucleotide sequence: TGTGCCAGCAGCCTAGCGGGGGGATACGCTGATACGCAGTATTTT. It translates to CASSLAGGYADTQYF.

The chain links TRBV20-1 to TRBJ2-7; TRBD1 matches at 9 bases. The CDR3 length is 14 residues. CDR1 and CDR2 from the germline V gene are DFQATT and SNEGSKA (reference sequence). The trim removed 6 bases at V and 0 bases at J, leaving 6 bases unmatched. This CDR3 reads CSALGTGSSYEQYF. Here the CDR3 DNA reads TGCAGTGCGTTGGGGACAGGGAGCTCCTACGAGCAGTACTTC.